These 9 T cell receptor beta chains were sequenced from one sample in a study of blood T cells in healthy people across ages (dated by TCRdb to 2015 to 2017). Library method: 5' RACE. The sequencer was an Illumina HiSeq 2500. The second PCR ran for roughly 7 to 12 cycles and used a J-beta primer mix along with a sample-barcoded 5' primer. Clones were called with MiXCR by TCRdb after fastp trimmed the public reads at Q25, and only in-frame beta chains were retained. Rows are combined by CDR3 protein, so each entry shows the most common genes and DNA. This sample gives about 1.1 million distinct CDR3 sequences in total; roughly two fifths of them show up just once. The ten biggest clones cover about an eighth of the sample. Sequences were obtained from blood. The source of these receptors is a man aged 18 to 30 in good health.

As regards this clonotype: The junction does not match germline at one end; this may be a read error. The V call is TRBV9, the J call TRBJ2-3, with 7 bases matching TRBD2. The CDR3 is 16 residues long. Per germline, CDR1 SGDLS and CDR2 YYNGEE. The CDR3 nucleotides are TGTGCCAGCAGCGTCGGGGGAGGGTTAGGCACAGATATGCAGTATTTT. As protein: CASSVGGGLGTDMQYF.

The chain couples TRBV7-8 to TRBJ2-1; the D call may be TRBD1 or TRBD2 (5 bases each). The CDR3 extends over 16 amino acids. Germline CDR1 is SGHVS and CDR2 is FQNEAQ. Trimming took 5 bases from V and 4 from J, leaving 18 bases between them. The CDR3 DNA is TGTGCCAGCAGCCCCACGGGACCAAAGAATTACAATGAGCAGTTCTTC. Its protein is CASSPTGPKNYNEQFF.

V usage is TRBV12-3 or TRBV12-4 and J usage is TRBJ2-3; possibly TRBD1 for D (6 bases). The CDR3 extends over 19 amino acids. Trimming took 3 bases from V and 2 from J, leaving 24 bases between them. This CDR3 reads CASSFRLNVRDTVTDTQYF. As DNA, the CDR3 is TGTGCCAGCAGTTTCCGCCTTAATGTCCGGGACACTGTCACAGATACGCAGTATTTT.

The gene calls are TRBV3-1 and TRBJ2-1, with D perhaps given as TRBD1 or TRBD2 (5 bases each). The CDR3 is made up of 15 amino acids. The V gene's germline CDR1 is LGHDT and CDR2 YNNKEL (reference sequence). Trimming stripped 3 bases from V and 7 bases from J, with 16 bases between. CDR3 sequence reads: CASSHGTPRNNEQFF. The CDR3 bases are TGTGCCAGCAGCCACGGGACCCCGAGGAATAATGAGCAGTTCTTC.

This chain uses TRBV5-6 with TRBJ1-1; D gene ambiguous. V dropped 4 bases and J dropped 6 bases, with 13 bases sitting between them. The CDR3 consists of 13 residues. In germline, CDR1 is SGHDT, CDR2 YYEEEE. CDR3 in amino acids: CASSGQTVPEAFF. In nucleotides, the CDR3 is TGTGCCAGCAGCGGTCAGACTGTTCCTGAAGCTTTCTTT.

The chain recombines TRBV12-3 or TRBV12-4 with TRBJ2-4, with a possible D match to TRBD2 (6 bases). Trimming stripped 6 bases from V and 1 base from J, with 19 bases between. CDR3 length equals 17 residues. CDR3 sequence reads: CASSRLGARGAKNIQYF. The CDR3 bases are TGTGCCAGCAGCCGCCTAGGGGCCCGGGGGGCCAAAAACATTCAGTACTTC.

This rearrangement joins TRBV9 to TRBJ1-5; D perhaps matches TRBD1 (6 bases). CDR1 is SGDLS and CDR2 is YYNGEE in the germline V gene. V was cut by 7 bases and J by 4 bases, with 9 bases left in between. The CDR3 is 12 residues long. The CDR3 sequence is CASGGTNQPQHF. The CDR3 bases are TGTGCCAGCGGAGGGACAAATCAGCCCCAGCATTTT.

The table lists this clonotype with a few counts. V and J are TRBV5-1 and TRBJ2-7; weak D call: TRBD2 (5 bases). V dropped 4 bases and J dropped 0 bases, with 11 bases sitting between them. The germline V gene encodes CDR1 SGHRS and CDR2 YFSETQ. The CDR3 runs 14 residues. CDR3 nucleotide sequence: TGCGCCAGCAGCCACGGACTCGGCTCCTACGAGCAGTACTTC. Amino acid sequence: CASSHGLGSYEQYF.

The chain employs TRBV28 and TRBJ2-4; no reliable D call. There are 15 residues in the CDR3. Trimming stripped 2 bases from V and 0 bases from J, with 8 bases between. Germline V gene sequence: CDR1 MDHEN, CDR2 SYDVKM. The CDR3 coding sequence is TGTGCCAGCAGTTTAGATGAGTTAGCCAAAAACATTCAGTACTTC. This gives the protein CASSLDELAKNIQYF.